This T cell receptor beta chain was documented in a study of blood T cells in healthy people across ages. This CDR3 has 14 amino acids. V gave up 5 bases and J gave up 4 bases, with 14 bases separating them. This clonotype occurred a few times. A sample-barcoded 5' primer and a J-beta primer mix were used in a second PCR of roughly 6 to 11 cycles. TCRdb reprocessed the 5' RACE reads via MiXCR and lists one record per CDR3 protein. The table records about 1.7 million distinct CDR3 sequences, 28% of them present only once. Sequences were obtained from blood. The chain is built from TRBV12-3 or TRBV12-4 and TRBJ1-1; perhaps TRBD1 as D (6 bases). This sequence originates from a woman in her 30s in good health. The CDR3 nucleotides read TGTGCCAGCAGTCCGAGGGAGGGGGGCACTGAAGCTTTCTTT. This encodes CASSPREGGTEAFF.